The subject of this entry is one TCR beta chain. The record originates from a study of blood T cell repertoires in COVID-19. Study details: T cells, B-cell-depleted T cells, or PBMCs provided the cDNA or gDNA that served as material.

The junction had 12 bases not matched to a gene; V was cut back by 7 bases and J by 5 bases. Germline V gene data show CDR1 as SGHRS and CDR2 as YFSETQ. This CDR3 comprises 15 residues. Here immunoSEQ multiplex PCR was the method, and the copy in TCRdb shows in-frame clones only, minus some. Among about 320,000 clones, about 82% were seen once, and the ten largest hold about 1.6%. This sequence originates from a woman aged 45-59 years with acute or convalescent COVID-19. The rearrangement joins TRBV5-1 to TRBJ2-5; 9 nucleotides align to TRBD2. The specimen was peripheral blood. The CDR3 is CASAEGSGSFETQYF. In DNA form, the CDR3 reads TGCGCCAGCGCCGAGGGTAGCGGGAGTTTTGAGACCCAGTACTTC.